The 22 T cell receptor beta chains in this list originate from one sample, sequenced in a study of CD8 T cells in Susac syndrome. When the RNA was reverse transcribed, random hexamers were used with an input of roughly 0.5 to 1 ug. TCRdb passed the immunoSEQ multiplex PCR reads through MiXCR, listing each CDR3 protein once. Of over 150,000 distinct CDR3 sequences detected, about 96% appear once; the ten largest clones hold approximately 0.097%. The sample taken for sequencing was CD4+ T cells from PBMCs. The receptors stem from a human donor with multiple sclerosis.

Notes on this clonotype: Sequence at one end of the junction differs from germline and may be a read error. This chain links TRBV5-4 with TRBJ2-1, with 10 nucleotides matching TRBD1. CDR1 is SGHNT and CDR2 is YYREEE in the germline V gene (reference sequence). The CDR3 is 15 amino acids. The CDR3 nucleotides are TGTGCCAGCAGATTGGACAGGGGGACTTACAATGAGCAGTTCTTC. It is translated as CASRLDRGTYNEQFF.

The rearrangement uses TRBV20-1 and TRBJ1-4, with 8 bases that match TRBD1. CDR1 is DFQATT and CDR2 is SNEGSKA in the germline V gene (reference sequence). V shed 5 bases and J 1 base; nucleotides not matched to a gene: 3. The CDR3 totals 14 residues. The CDR3 here is CSAHGQGTNEKLFF. The CDR3 nucleotides read TGCAGTGCTCACGGACAGGGAACTAATGAAAAACTGTTTTTT.

This clonotype was counted once. The CDR3 sequence: CASSVDRSSYNEQFF. As DNA, the CDR3 is TGTGCCAGCAGCGTGGACAGGAGCTCCTACAATGAGCAGTTCTTC. The chain is built from TRBV7-9 and TRBJ2-1; 7 bases agree with TRBD1. Germline V gene data show CDR1 as SEHNR and CDR2 as FQNEAQ (reference sequence). CDR3 length: 15 amino acids. The V and J ends lost 5 bases and 0 bases, in that order; junction bases with no gene match: 4.

The chain has TRBV28 and TRBJ2-1; weak D call: TRBD1 (5 bases). The ends were cut back, 1 base at V and 8 bases at J, with 12 bases in the middle. The CDR3 is 14 amino acids. Germline lookup yields CDR1 MDHEN and CDR2 SYDVKM. This chain's CDR3 is CASSLLGQVDEQFF. The CDR3 DNA reads as TGTGCCAGCAGTTTATTGGGGCAGGTGGATGAGCAGTTCTTC.

The V and J genes are TRBV12-3 or TRBV12-4 and TRBJ1-1, with no clear D. The CDR3 has 16 residues. V lost 6 bases and J lost 1, with 18 bases in between. The CDR3 loop reads CASRGLYWARNTEAFF. As DNA, the CDR3 is TGTGCCAGCAGAGGGTTATACTGGGCCCGGAACACTGAAGCTTTCTTT.

The chain joins TRBV20-1 to TRBJ2-7, with 7 bases aligning to TRBD2. The CDR3 loop spans 12 amino acids. V trimming: 4 bases; J trimming: 5 bases; junction bases outside the gene matches: 5. Germline values: CDR1 DFQATT, CDR2 SNEGSKA (reference sequence). The CDR3 region has the DNA TGCAGTGCTATTCTACGGGGGGACGAGCAGTACTTC. Protein: CSAILRGDEQYF.

V usage is TRBV12-3 or TRBV12-4 and J usage is TRBJ2-2, with a weak D call TRBD2 (7 bases). Trimming took off 5 bases at V and 7 bases at J, with 14 bases between the two ends. The CDR3 covers 14 residues. The CDR3 spells CASSPRGAGGELFF. DNA of the CDR3: TGTGCCAGCAGTCCCCGGGGGGCGGGCGGGGAGCTGTTTTTT.

J is TRBJ2-5 and V is TRBV2, with D perhaps being TRBD1 or TRBD2 (6 bases each). Deletions cut 6 bases from V and 5 bases from J, with 16 bases between. This CDR3 spans 14 amino acids. Germline lookup yields CDR1 SNHLY and CDR2 FYNNEI. The CDR3 region has the DNA TGTGCCAGCAGGGGGGGCGCGGCAGGGGAGACCCAGTACTTC. It specifies CASRGGAAGETQYF.

This sequence joins TRBV15 and TRBJ1-5; 7 bases fit TRBD1. V was pared by 1 base and J by 5 bases, with 8 bases of the junction left unmatched. Germline V gene lookup returns CDR1 LNHNV and CDR2 YYDKDF (reference sequence). CDR3 length: 16 residues. CDR3 loop: CATSRGGQEGYQPQHF. CDR3 nucleotides: TGTGCCACCAGCAGAGGAGGACAGGAGGGCTATCAGCCCCAGCATTTT.

The chain combines TRBV30 with TRBJ1-2; D remains ambiguous. The CDR3 runs 11 residues. V was cut by 2 bases and J by 2 bases, with 3 bases left in between. From germline, CDR1 is GTSNPN and CDR2 SVGIG (reference sequence). CDR3 loop: CAWSMNYGYTF. For the CDR3, the DNA is TGTGCCTGGAGTATGAACTATGGCTACACCTTC.

The chain has TRBV29-1 and TRBJ2-1, with D uncertain. Germline CDR1 and CDR2: SQVTM and ANQGSEA. Trimming pared 2 bases from V and 8 bases from J, leaving 13 bases between. The length of the CDR3 is 13 residues. The CDR3 nucleotides read TGCAGCGTTGAATTTAGGTCGGTGGATGAGCAGTTCTTC. It encodes CSVEFRSVDEQFF.

CDR3 sequence reads: CASSYRGGRGDTQYF. In DNA, the CDR3 is TGTGCCAGCAGTTACCGGGGCGGGAGGGGAGATACGCAGTATTTT. The gene calls are TRBV6-5 and TRBJ2-3; TRBD2 aligns across 9 bases. Germline CDR1 reads MNHEY; CDR2 reads SVGAGI. This CDR3 is 15 amino acids long. J lost 5 bases, V lost 2 bases, and 5 bases had no gene match.

This rearrangement joins TRBV9 to TRBJ2-7; D unresolved. Germline CDR1 is SGDLS and CDR2 is YYNGEE. V lost 2 bases and J lost 4, with 10 bases in between. This CDR3 has 13 amino acids. Here the CDR3 DNA reads TGTGCCAGCAGCGTTGGAATTTCGTACGAGCAGTACTTC. This encodes CASSVGISYEQYF.

This clonotype was detected only once. This chain uses TRBV11-2 with TRBJ2-1, with 7 positions matching TRBD2. CDR3 length: 14 amino acids. J gave up 15 bases and V 0 bases, and 11 bases lay outside the gene matches. Germline V gives CDR1 SGHAT, CDR2 FQNNGV. The CDR3 DNA sequence: TGTGCCAGCAGCTTAGATATGAGGGGAGGGCCTTCGTTCTTC. It codes for CASSLDMRGGPSFF.

The chain employs TRBV24-1 and TRBJ2-1; D is unclear. The CDR3 sequence is 12 residues long. Between the trimmed V and J ends, which lost 7 bases and 8 bases, there was a span of 11 bases. Germline CDR1 KGHDR, CDR2 SFDVKD. The CDR3 region has the DNA TGTGCCACCAGGGGCCGTAGGGATGAGCAGTTCTTC. It translates to CATRGRRDEQFF.

The chain joins TRBV6-1 to TRBJ2-7; D remains unclear. The CDR3 sequence is 12 residues long. Germline CDR1 and CDR2: MNHNS and SASEGT. The V and J ends lost 3 bases and 4 bases respectively, with 7 bases between them. CDR3 loop: CASSEQIYEQYF. The CDR3 bases are TGTGCCAGCAGTGAGCAGATATACGAGCAGTACTTC.

This chain connects TRBV7-2 to TRBJ1-1; the D gene is possibly TRBD1 (6 bases). The CDR3 contains 13 residues. Germline V gene lookup returns CDR1 SGHTA and CDR2 FQGNSA. The CDR3 region has the DNA TGTGCTCTCACGGCAGGGACAAACACTGAAGCTTTCTTT. It specifies CALTAGTNTEAFF.

The J gene is TRBJ2-7, the V gene TRBV20-1, with TRBD2 matching 8 bases. From germline, CDR1 is DFQATT and CDR2 SNEGSKA (reference sequence). J lost 7 bases, V lost 4 bases, and 15 bases had no gene match. The CDR3 runs 15 residues. The CDR3 sequence: CSAIPPPSGRLEQYF. As DNA, the CDR3 is TGCAGTGCTATTCCCCCCCCCAGCGGGAGACTTGAGCAGTACTTC.

In this sample, this clonotype turned up once. The rearrangement links TRBV12-3 or TRBV12-4 to TRBJ1-1; 8 nucleotides align to TRBD1. The V and J ends lost 2 bases and 7 bases, in that order; junction bases with no gene match: 6. This CDR3 is built from 14 residues. CDR3 loop: CASSLRQGANEAFF. The CDR3 DNA follows: TGTGCCAGCAGTTTAAGGCAGGGGGCGAATGAAGCTTTCTTT.

The J gene is TRBJ2-2, the V gene TRBV3-1, with no clear D. The CDR3 length is 13 residues. The germline V and J ends were trimmed by 3 bases and 3 bases, with 5 bases remaining between them. Germline V CDR1 and CDR2: LGHDT, YNNKEL (reference sequence). CDR3 bases: TGTGCCAGCAGCCAGCTCGACACCGGGGAGCTGTTTTTT. As protein: CASSQLDTGELFF.

This chain links TRBV12-5 with TRBJ2-5, with TRBD2 matching 12 bases. CDR1 and CDR2 (germline): LGHNT, FRNRAP. Trimming removed 6 bases from V and 5 bases from J; junction bases left unmatched: 7. The CDR3 length is 15 residues. The DNA of the CDR3 is TGTGCTAGTGGACCTCGACTAGCGGGAGATGAGACCCAGTACTTC. Protein: CASGPRLAGDETQYF.

This clonotype was recorded once. This chain connects TRBV29-1 to TRBJ1-2, with a tentative D call TRBD1 (5 bases). The CDR3 is 11 amino acids. In germline, CDR1 is SQVTM, CDR2 ANQGSEA. V dropped 6 bases and J dropped 2 bases, with 7 bases sitting between them. The CDR3 nucleotides are TGCAGCGTGGAGGGGAACTATGGCTACACCTTC. Translation: CSVEGNYGYTF.